This T cell receptor beta chain was sequenced for a study of control samples from healthy donors and cancer patients. TCRdb's table, derived via immunoSEQ multiplex PCR, lists solely in-frame clones and lacks some. The sample consists of roughly 150,000 clones, approximately 90% of them appearing once. The CDR3 length is 15 residues. Trimming removed 6 bases from V and 4 bases from J, with 18 bases in between. Per germline, CDR1 MNHEY and CDR2 SVGAGI. The genes are TRBV6-5 and TRBJ1-2, with D possibly TRBD1 on 6 matching bases. Sequencing was carried out using blood. The TCR sequence derives from a woman in her twenties or thirties in good health. CDR3 coding DNA: TGTGCCAGCAGAAAGGGGGAATGGGGTACCTATGGCTACACCTTC. Translation gives CASRKGEWGTYGYTF.